This T cell receptor (beta chain) came from a study of blood T cell repertoires in COVID-19. Whole-study context: Specimens from acute and convalescent COVID-19 originated in the United States, Italy and Spain.

This clone turned up a few times. Using immunoSEQ multiplex PCR, the repertoire was profiled, and TCRdb retains in-frame clones only, with some absent. The sample includes around 130,000 clones, approximately 82% of them seen just once. The source of this sequence is a man aged 40-49 years with active or convalescent COVID-19. The material sequenced was peripheral blood.

The CDR3 is CASSWGLDYSGANVLTF. The CDR3 DNA reads TGTGCCAGCAGCTGGGGACTAGATTATTCTGGGGCCAACGTCCTGACTTTC. V is TRBV7-9 and J is TRBJ2-6, with 8 nucleotides matching TRBD2. Germline trimming cut 4 bases from V and 1 base from J; bases unmatched to any gene: 6. Germline CDR1 is SEHNR and CDR2 is FQNEAQ (reference sequence). This CDR3 region has 17 residues.